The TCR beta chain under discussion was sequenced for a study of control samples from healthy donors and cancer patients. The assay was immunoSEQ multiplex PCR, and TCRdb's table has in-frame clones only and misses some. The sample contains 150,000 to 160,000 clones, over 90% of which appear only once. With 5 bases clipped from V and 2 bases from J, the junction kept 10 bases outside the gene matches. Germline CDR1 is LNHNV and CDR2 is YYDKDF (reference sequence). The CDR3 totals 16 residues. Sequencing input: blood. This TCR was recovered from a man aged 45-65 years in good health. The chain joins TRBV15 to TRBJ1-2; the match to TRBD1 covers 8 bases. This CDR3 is CATSLPTGGRNYGYTF. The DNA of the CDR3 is TGTGCCACCAGCCTCCCCACAGGGGGGAGGAACTATGGCTACACCTTC.